This TCR beta chain was profiled in a study of beta chain features in type 1 diabetes. Study background: Healthy donors resembled patients in age, gender and cell yields.

Every isolated RNA sample was fully reverse transcribed, so sequencing captured expressed TCRB transcripts. Sequencing used immunoSEQ multiplex PCR; TCRdb keeps in-frame clones, though not all of them. The table has 680,000 or so clones, 13% seen once. About this clone itself: The antigen is not known.

Study-level findings and limits: Moderately but significantly shorter TCRB CDR3s were found in Type 1 diabetes patients in all four CD4+ subsets.

Germline CDR1 ENHRY, CDR2 SYGVKD. V trimming: 11 bases; J trimming: 2 bases; junction bases outside the gene matches: 6. This CDR3 is built from 13 residues. V usage is TRBV10-3 and J usage is TRBJ2-7, with TRBD1 identical over 10 bases. The origin of this receptor is a man younger than 30 with type 1 diabetes. Sequencing was performed on naive CD4+ T cells from blood. The CDR3: CAAWTGGTYEQYF. CDR3 nucleotide sequence: TGTGCCGCTTGGACAGGGGGTACCTACGAGCAGTACTTC.